This passage covers 18 T cell receptor beta chains from one sample sequenced in a study of shared clonotypes between healthy human individuals. Generated by immunoSEQ multiplex PCR, the TCRdb table keeps only in-frame clones and is missing some. The sample consists of about half a million clones, approximately 84% of them appearing once. The source material was PBMCs. All receptors come from a woman in her 40s in good health. Some clones in this sample may be carry-over from other donors' samples.

Concerning this clone: A far larger clone is off by one base, so a read error is likely. The identical CDR3 is also encoded by other nucleotide sequences in the sample. The chain employs TRBV2 and TRBJ1-1, with 10 bases fitting TRBD1. Germline V gene data show CDR1 as SNHLY and CDR2 as FYNNEI. CDR3 size: 15 residues. CDR3 protein: CASSEWDRGSPEAFF. The CDR3 nucleotides are TGTGCCAGTAGTGAATGGGACAGGGGCTCTCCTGAAGCTTTCTTT.

The gene calls are TRBV11-3 and TRBJ1-1; the D gene is possibly TRBD1 (6 bases). The length of the CDR3 is 13 residues. Trimming took off 5 bases at V and 4 bases at J, with 11 bases between the two ends. Germline values: CDR1 SGHNT, CDR2 YENEEA. The CDR3 sequence is CASSVRQATEAFF. CDR3 nucleotide sequence: TGTGCCAGCAGCGTTAGACAGGCCACTGAAGCTTTCTTT.

This clone has just one count. The chain uses TRBV2 and TRBJ2-7, with 7 bases fitting TRBD1. Germline CDR1 SNHLY, CDR2 FYNNEI. The J segment lost 0 bases and the V segment lost 6 bases, leaving 8 bases of the junction unmatched. This CDR3 spans 15 amino acids. As DNA, the CDR3 is TGTGCCAGCAGAAACCGGGACAGTGGCTCCTACGAGCAGTACTTC. This sequence encodes CASRNRDSGSYEQYF.

The V call is TRBV29-1, the J call TRBJ2-7, with TRBD1 identical over 10 bases. CDR3 size: 13 residues. Trimming removed 6 bases from V and 2 bases from J; junction bases left unmatched: 4. Germline V gene lookup returns CDR1 SQVTM and CDR2 ANQGSEA. The CDR3 DNA reads TGCAGCGTCCCGGGACAGGGGACCTACGAGCAGTACTTC. The encoded protein is CSVPGQGTYEQYF.

The chain is built from TRBV7-3 and TRBJ2-3; 11 nucleotides match TRBD1. V lost 4 bases to trimming and J lost 2 bases; unmatched junction nucleotides: 2. This CDR3 spans 15 amino acids. Germline assignment: CDR1 SGHTA and CDR2 FQGTGA. The CDR3 here is CASSSGQGATDTQYF. The CDR3 DNA reads TGTGCCAGCAGCTCCGGACAGGGGGCCACAGATACGCAGTATTTT.

The chain links TRBV10-3 to TRBJ2-1; tentatively, D is TRBD2 (5 bases). The V gene lost 4 bases and the J gene lost 8 bases, with 15 bases spanning the gap. This CDR3 has 14 residues. Germline CDR1 ENHRY, CDR2 SYGVKD. CDR3 bases: TGTGCCATCAGTGCGGAGGACTGGAGTGATGAGCAGTTCTTC. Its translation: CAISAEDWSDEQFF.

This clone appeared a few times. The chain couples TRBV30 to TRBJ1-4, with a weak D call TRBD1 (5 bases). Germline CDR1 and CDR2: GTSNPN and SVGIG (reference sequence). V lost 0 bases to trimming and J lost 8 bases, with 10 bases between them. The length of the CDR3 is 13 residues. Here the CDR3 DNA reads TGTGCCTGGAGTGTCCAGGGAGGGGAAAAACTGTTTTTT. Translating it yields CAWSVQGGEKLFF.

This chain uses TRBV4-2 with TRBJ1-1; D is ambiguous. Trimming shortened V by 0 bases and J by 6 bases, and 11 bases separated the two germline ends. Germline lookup yields CDR1 LGHNA and CDR2 YNFKEQ. The CDR3 sequence is 14 residues long. CDR3 nucleotides: TGTGCCAGCAGCCAAGATTGGGGTGGGCCTGAAGCTTTCTTT. Protein product: CASSQDWGGPEAFF.

This clone appeared a few times. A far larger clone is only one base removed, so a read error is likely. The same CDR3 is also encoded by other DNA sequences in this sample. The chain recombines TRBV11-2 with TRBJ1-1; D may be TRBD1 (6 bases). Between the trimmed V and J ends, which lost 11 bases and 2 bases, there was a span of 15 bases. Germline V gene lookup returns CDR1 SGHAT and CDR2 FQNNGV. This CDR3 spans 13 amino acids. For the CDR3, the DNA is TGTGCCTGTGGGGAACAGGGTAACACTGAAGCTTTCTTT. Its translation is CACGEQGNTEAFF.

This chain connects TRBV4-3 to TRBJ2-2; D might be TRBD1 or TRBD2, each matching 5 bases. Germline V lookup: CDR1 LGHNA, CDR2 YSLEER. V lost 2 bases, J lost 7 bases, and 23 bases lay in between. The CDR3 is 18 amino acids. The CDR3 sequence: CASSQYNPRDLQGGELFF. The DNA of the CDR3 is TGCGCCAGCAGCCAATACAACCCCCGGGACCTTCAAGGCGGGGAGCTGTTTTTT.

Concerning this clone: This probably arose from a read error, given a far larger clone one base away. This chain uses TRBV29-1 with TRBJ2-3; D is perhaps TRBD2 (6 bases). The CDR3 sequence is 14 residues long. Germline V gene lookup returns CDR1 SQVTM and CDR2 ANQGSEA. With 4 bases removed from V and 5 bases from J, the gap between germline ends came to 16 bases. The CDR3 spells CSVGAGTAIDTQYF. CDR3 DNA: TGCAGCGTTGGAGCGGGTACAGCCATAGATACGCAGTATTTT.

The chain has TRBV5-1 and TRBJ2-7; TRBD1 matches at 9 bases. CDR1 is SGHRS and CDR2 is YFSETQ in the germline V gene. V lost 4 bases, J lost 3 bases, and 8 bases stayed unmatched. This CDR3 has 15 residues. This chain's CDR3 is CASSVGQGHIYEQYF. The CDR3 bases are TGCGCCAGCAGCGTGGGACAGGGCCACATCTACGAGCAGTACTTC.

This rearrangement joins TRBV6-6 to TRBJ1-2, with 7 bases matching TRBD1. Germline V lookup: CDR1 MNHNY, CDR2 SVGAGI (reference sequence). Germline trimming cut 5 bases from V and 8 bases from J; bases unmatched to any gene: 14. The CDR3 length is 15 residues. The CDR3 region has the DNA TGTGCCAGCAGTAACCCTAGACAGGGTGGACTAGGCTACACCTTC. Protein: CASSNPRQGGLGYTF.

Of note for this clone: This likely reflects a read error, since a far larger clone is one base away. V gene TRBV30 combines with J gene TRBJ2-5, with D tentatively TRBD2 (6 bases). Between the trimmed V and J ends, which lost 4 bases and 3 bases, there was a span of 21 bases. Germline assignment: CDR1 GTSNPN and CDR2 SVGIG (reference sequence). This CDR3 region has 16 residues. CDR3 amino acids: CAWKTVRIAAKETQYF. In DNA form, the CDR3 reads TGTGCCTGGAAGACGGTTCGCATAGCGGCCAAAGAGACCCAGTACTTC. The entire variable domain, with the rest obtained from reference TRBV30 and TRBJ2-5, is as follows: SQTIHQWPATLVQPVGSPLSLECTVEGTSNPNLYWYRQAAGRGLQLLFYSVGIGQISSEVPQNLSASRPQDRQFILSSKKLLLSDSGFYLCAWKTVRIAAKETQYFGPGTRLLVL.

With respect to this clone: A far larger clone is only one base removed, so a read error is likely. V gene TRBV5-4 combines with J gene TRBJ2-6; D gene uncertain. Deletions cut 1 base from V and 5 bases from J, with 13 bases between. CDR1 SGHNT and CDR2 YYREEE come from the germline V gene (reference sequence). The CDR3 totals 16 residues. The CDR3 sequence: CASSLSLSSRANVLTF. CDR3 nucleotide sequence: TGTGCCAGCAGCTTGTCCCTTTCGTCTAGGGCCAACGTCCTGACTTTC.

Comments on this clone: This may arise from a read error, as a much more abundant clone is one base away. The CDR3 is CASSLAGSDEQFF. The CDR3 DNA is TGTGCCAGCAGTTTAGCGGGAAGTGATGAGCAGTTCTTC. V and J are TRBV6-5 and TRBJ2-1; TRBD2 aligns across 8 bases. CDR1 and CDR2 (germline): MNHEY, SVGAGI. V was clipped by 4 bases and J by 8 bases; unmatched bases: 4. The CDR3 contains 13 residues.

The V gene is TRBV7-7, the J gene TRBJ2-2, with no clear D. Germline V gene data show CDR1 as SSHAT and CDR2 as FNYEAQ (reference sequence). V was pared by 1 base and J by 2 bases, with 5 bases between. The CDR3 extends over 14 amino acids. The CDR3 spells CASSLDRNTGELFF. The DNA for the CDR3 is TGTGCCAGCAGCTTAGATCGAAACACCGGGGAGCTGTTTTTT.

The chain links TRBV7-9 to TRBJ2-2, with D uncertain. The length of the CDR3 is 16 residues. V lost 5 bases and J 2 bases, leaving 15 bases between the germline ends. Germline values: CDR1 SEHNR, CDR2 FQNEAQ (reference sequence). The CDR3 loop is CASSPQYSINTGELFF. The CDR3 DNA follows: TGTGCCAGCAGCCCACAGTACTCTATAAACACCGGGGAGCTGTTTTTT.